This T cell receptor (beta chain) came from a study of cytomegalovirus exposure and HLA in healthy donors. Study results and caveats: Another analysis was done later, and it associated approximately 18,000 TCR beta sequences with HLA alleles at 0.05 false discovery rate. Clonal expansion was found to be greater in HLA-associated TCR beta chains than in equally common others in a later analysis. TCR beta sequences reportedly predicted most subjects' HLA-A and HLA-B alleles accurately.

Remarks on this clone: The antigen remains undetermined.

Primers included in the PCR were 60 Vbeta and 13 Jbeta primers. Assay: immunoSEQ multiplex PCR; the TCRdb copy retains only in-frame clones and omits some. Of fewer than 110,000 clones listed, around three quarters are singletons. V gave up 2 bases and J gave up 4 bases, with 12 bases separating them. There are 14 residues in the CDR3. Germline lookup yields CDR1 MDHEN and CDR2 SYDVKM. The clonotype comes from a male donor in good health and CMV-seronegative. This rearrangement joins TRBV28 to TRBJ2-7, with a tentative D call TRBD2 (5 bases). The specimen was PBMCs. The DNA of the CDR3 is TGTGCCAGCAGTTTACCCTCGGAGGAGTACGAGCAGTACTTC. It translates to CASSLPSEEYEQYF.